This is a list of T cell receptor beta chains from one sample in a study of OX40 agonist ivuxolimab in advanced cancers. TCRdb's copy holds only in-frame clones and misses some; the assay was immunoSEQ multiplex PCR. The sample yields just over 90,000 clones, 94% seen once. Here the sequenced sample was CD4+ or CD8+ T cells sorted from blood, taken in a trial of the OX40 agonist ivuxolimab. These receptor sequences come from an adult with an advanced solid tumor such as melanoma, head and neck, liver or kidney cancer. The CDR3 runs from the conserved cysteine through the conserved F or W. A D gene is named only where the DNA matches it firmly. Size values are once, few and many counts, or a class for expanded clones, and some rows have none.

d_call,j_call,clone_size,v_call,cdr3_nt,cdr3_aa
-,TRBJ1-4,-,TRBV5-1,TGCGCCAGCAGCTTGGTACAGGGTAACGAAAAACTGTTTTTT,CASSLVQGNEKLFF
-,TRBJ1-2,-,TRBV19,TGTGCCAGTAGTATTGGGGCTGGCTACACCTTC,CASSIGAGYTF
TRBD1,TRBJ1-2,-,TRBV6-5,TGTGCCAGCTACAGGGGCGGCTACACCTTC,CASYRGGYTF
-,TRBJ2-4,-,TRBV21-1,TGTGCCAGCAGCAAGGACGGGAAAAACATTCAGTACTTC,CASSKDGKNIQYF
TRBD2,TRBJ2-1,-,TRBV11-2,TGTGCCAGCAGCTCCCCGGTAGCGGGGGGGCGGGGGGAGCAGTTCTTC,CASSSPVAGGRGEQFF
-,TRBJ2-4,-,TRBV9,TGTGCCAGCAGCGTAGACGGGGCAGATCAGTACTTC,CASSVDGADQYF
TRBD2,TRBJ2-1,once,TRBV11-2,TGTGCCAGCAGGACCGGGACTAGCGGAGGTCAGTTCTTC,CASRTGTSGGQFF
-,TRBJ1-1,once,TRBV7-8,TGTGCCAGCAGCTTACGGGGGGGCTGGAACACTGAAGCTTTCTTT,CASSLRGGWNTEAFF
-,TRBJ1-1,few,TRBV2,TGTGCCAGCAGTGAAGCTGGGCGGGACACTGAAGCTTTCTTT,CASSEAGRDTEAFF
TRBD2,TRBJ2-7,-,TRBV13,TGTGCCAGCAGCTCCCGACTAGCGGGGGGATACGAGCAGTACTTC,CASSSRLAGGYEQYF
-,TRBJ2-7,-,TRBV18,TGTGCCAGCTCACCAGGAGGCGAGCAGTACTTC,CASSPGGEQYF
TRBD1,TRBJ2-7,-,TRBV6-1,TGTGCCATTCGGGACAGCCCCTCCTACGAGCAGTACTTC,CAIRDSPSYEQYF
-,TRBJ2-2,-,TRBV9,TGTGCCAGCAGCCCCTGGGACCTAGGGGGGACCGGGGAGCTGTTTTTT,CASSPWDLGGTGELFF
-,TRBJ2-1,-,TRBV19,TGTGCCAGTAGTAACAGGGGGGGCTACAATGAGCAGTTCTTC,CASSNRGGYNEQFF
-,TRBJ2-7,-,TRBV6-5,TGTGCCAGCAGTTACACCTTCCTCGACGAGCAGTACTTC,CASSYTFLDEQYF
-,TRBJ1-3,-,TRBV15,TGTGCCACCAGCAGAGGCAGGGATCGGAACACCATATATTTT,CATSRGRDRNTIYF
TRBD1,TRBJ1-2,-,TRBV28,TGTGCCAGCAGTCGCCAGGGGGGATCCCACTATGGCTACACCTTC,CASSRQGGSHYGYTF
-,TRBJ2-7,-,TRBV13,TGTGCCAGCAGCCTAGAATCCGGTTACCCTCGGGTTCGAGAGCAGTACTTC,CASSLESGYPRVREQYF
-,TRBJ1-4,-,TRBV13,TGTGCCAGCAGCTTAAAGGGCGGGCGCTTAGAAAAACTGTTTTTT,CASSLKGGRLEKLFF
-,TRBJ1-1,-,TRBV27,TGTGCCAGCAGTTTATCGCCAAAAACTGAAGCTTTCTTT,CASSLSPKTEAFF
TRBD1,TRBJ2-5,-,TRBV29-1,TGCAGCGTTGATGGGACAGGGGATAAGTTTATAGAGACCCAGTACTTC,CSVDGTGDKFIETQYF
-,TRBJ2-7,-,TRBV11-2,TGTGCCAGCAGCTTAGTGGTCGAGCAGTACTTC,CASSLVVEQYF
-,TRBJ2-7,-,TRBV29-1,TGCAGCGTTGAGGGGGTTCGGGACAAACCGTACGAGCAGTACTTC,CSVEGVRDKPYEQYF
-,TRBJ2-1,-,TRBV7-9,TGTGCCAGCAGCGCGCCGGAATCAGGGATGCAGTTCTTC,CASSAPESGMQFF
-,TRBJ1-2,-,TRBV12-5,TGTGCTAGTGGTTTGTCGGCTGTCTATGGCTACACCTTC,CASGLSAVYGYTF
TRBD1,TRBJ1-2,-,TRBV4-3,TGCGCCAGCAGCCAAGAAACGGGACAGAGGTACTATGGCTACACCTTC,CASSQETGQRYYGYTF
-,TRBJ2-7,-,TRBV27,TGTGCCAGCACCCCGGACACTCCGATCGAGCAGTACTTC,CASTPDTPIEQYF
-,TRBJ1-2,-,TRBV5-6,TGTGCCAGCAACCTTGGGGGAATCCTCTATGGCTACACCTTC,CASNLGGILYGYTF
TRBD1,TRBJ1-5,few,TRBV19,TGTGCCAGCGGACAGGGTAATCAGCCCCAGCATTTT,CASGQGNQPQHF
TRBD1,TRBJ2-7,-,TRBV30,TGTGCCTGGAGTGACAGGGGAACCTCCTACGAGCAGTACTTC,CAWSDRGTSYEQYF
TRBD1,TRBJ2-2,once,TRBV15,TGTGCCACCAGCCCGGGACAGGGGACATCCGGGGAGCTGTTTTTT,CATSPGQGTSGELFF
-,TRBJ1-2,-,TRBV5-6,TGTGCCAGCAGCTTGGGACGCCCAGGCTATGGCTACACCTTC,CASSLGRPGYGYTF
-,TRBJ2-2,-,TRBV6-5,TGTGCCAGCAGTTACGGACCAAACACCGGGGAGCTGTTTTTT,CASSYGPNTGELFF
-,TRBJ1-3,-,TRBV10-2,TGCGCCAGCAGTGAGGCACGGTACTCTGGAAACACCATATATTTT,CASSEARYSGNTIYF
TRBD2,TRBJ2-7,-,TRBV6-5,TGTGCCAGCAGTATAGCGGGAGAGGGGTACGAGCAGTACTTC,CASSIAGEGYEQYF
-,TRBJ1-1,-,TRBV9,TGTGCCAGCAGCCCCCGTTGGAACACTGAAGCTTTCTTT,CASSPRWNTEAFF
-,TRBJ2-3,medium-sized,TRBV7-9,TGTGCCAGCAGCCGTCAGACAGATACGCAGTATTTT,CASSRQTDTQYF
-,TRBJ1-5,-,TRBV19,TGTGCCAGTACCTCATGGGTCCTCGGTGGCAATCAGCCCCAGCATTTT,CASTSWVLGGNQPQHF
-,TRBJ1-1,-,TRBV5-4,TGTGCCAGCAGCTTGGCGTTGGTCAGCTCGAACACTGAAGCTTTCTTT,CASSLALVSSNTEAFF
-,TRBJ1-1,-,TRBV19,TGTGCCAGTAGTATCAGCACATTCATGAACACTGAAGCTTTCTTT,CASSISTFMNTEAFF
TRBD1,TRBJ2-7,-,TRBV27,TGTGCCAGCAGTTTAACCAGGGGGCTAGACGAGCAGTACTTC,CASSLTRGLDEQYF
-,TRBJ2-7,once,TRBV12-5,TGTGCTAGTAACAGAAACAGGGCTTACGAGCAGTACTTC,CASNRNRAYEQYF
-,TRBJ1-5,few,TRBV7-9,TGTGCCAGCAGCCCAGGGGAGGGCAATCAGCCCCAGCATTTT,CASSPGEGNQPQHF
TRBD1,TRBJ1-1,-,TRBV13,TGTGCCAGCAGCTACAGGGGGGGCACTGAAGCTTTCTTT,CASSYRGGTEAFF